Below, 2 T cell receptor beta chains from the same sample are listed, as sequenced in a study of monozygotic twins with inflammatory bowel disease. Following a re-call of the 5' RACE reads, TCRdb has one entry per CDR3 protein and lacks DNA. There are under 200,000 distinct CDR3 sequences in the sample, with approximately 2.8% held by the top ten. Sequencing used blood. These receptors came from a human donor with ulcerative colitis or Crohn's disease, or a healthy co-twin of an affected twin (not recorded which).

This chain uses TRBV11-2 with TRBJ1-1; the D call from TCRdb, TRBD1, cannot be confirmed without DNA. The CDR3 runs to 13 residues. CDR1 SGHAT and CDR2 FQNNGV come from the germline V gene. The CDR3 is CASSRDGGTEAFF.

The chain carries TRBV11-2 and TRBJ2-5; TCRdb outputs TRBD1, but without DNA this stays unchecked. The germline gives CDR1 SGHAT, CDR2 FQNNGV. This CDR3 region has 14 residues. CDR3 residues: CASSLRDYQETQYF. Looking up the rest from reference TRBV11-2 and TRBJ2-5 gives the full variable domain: EAGVAQSPRYKIIEKRQSVAFWCNPISGHATLYWYQQILGQGPKLLIQFQNNGVVDDSQLPKDRFSAERLKGVDSTLKIQPAKLEDSAVYLCASSLRDYQETQYFGPGTRLLVL.